This T cell receptor beta chain is from a study of blood T cell repertoires in COVID-19. About the research overall: Whether acute or convalescent, the COVID-19 samples came from the United States, Italy and Spain. The analysed material was cDNA or gDNA that came from T cells, B-cell-depleted T cells, or PBMCs.

Trimming took 1 base from V and 0 from J, leaving 10 bases between them. Looked up from germline, CDR1 is SGHAT and CDR2 is FQNNGV. The length of the CDR3 is 15 residues. The authors' processing: Scientists estimated how many nucleated cells there were by amplifying reference gene primers. Clones were read by immunoSEQ multiplex PCR, and TCRdb kept only the in-frame ones, dropping some. The DNA gave D and trimming, while V, J and clone size come from that table. The data contain 50,000 to 70,000 clones, about 78% of them singletons. Material: peripheral blood. The V call is TRBV11-2, the J call TRBJ2-7; a weak D match, TRBD1 (6 bases). The sequence derives from a human donor in a cohort sampled during active COVID-19. CDR3 in DNA: TGTGCCAGCAGCTTAGTAAACAGGGACTCCTACGAGCAGTACTTC. It encodes CASSLVNRDSYEQYF.